This T cell receptor (beta chain) was observed in a study of blood T cell repertoires in COVID-19. About the research overall: T cells, B-cell-depleted T cells, or PBMCs provided the cDNA or gDNA that served as material.

The CDR3 runs to 11 residues. The germline V gene encodes CDR1 LNHDA and CDR2 SQIVND (reference sequence). Some clones are missing from TCRdb's copy, which holds only in-frame ones; the method was immunoSEQ multiplex PCR. Of roughly 250,000 clones in the sample, roughly 89% were seen once. Recruits, aged roughly 18 to 90 years, lived in 24 US areas. This TCR came from a man between 35 and 55 years old who had recovered from COVID-19. This chain joins TRBV19 and TRBJ2-1; 8 positions agree with TRBD2. Material: PBMCs or T cells enriched from blood (not recorded which). CDR3 residues: CAVGGDNEQFF. The CDR3 region has the DNA TGTGCGGTCGGGGGGGACAATGAGCAGTTCTTC.